This T cell receptor (beta chain) was recovered during a study of immune heterogeneity within non-small cell lung tumors. On the study more broadly: With respect to histology, the tumors encompassed several squamous cell carcinomas, more than nine non-squamous carcinomas and 1 not otherwise specified.

A multiplex PCR containing 32 V primers and 13 J primers was used to amplify TCR beta CDR3. TCRdb used MiXCR to reprocess the multiplex PCR reads, holding one entry per CDR3 protein. The sample lists just over 15,000 distinct CDR3 sequences; over 25% were seen once. The CDR3 is made up of 17 amino acids. V lost 5 bases, J lost 4 bases, and 12 bases stayed unmatched. Germline-derived CDR1 and CDR2 are SGHTA and FQGNSA. For this clonotype: The antigen is not known. Here the CDR3 omits its conserved ending phenylalanine or tryptophan, so a read error is the likely source.

General study points: Local clonality of T cells correlated moderately yet significantly with local tumor mutational burden (R around 0.31). Largely different high-frequency T-cell receptor beta clonotypes were found between individual patients.

Bulk tumor genomic DNA constituted the template, at around 600 ng per sample. Surgical sampling yielded several biopsies per primary tumor (spaced far apart). Curative surgical treatment was performed in patients who had newly diagnosed, untreated non-small cell lung cancer. It was newly diagnosed non-small cell lung cancer patients having surgery with curative intent who served as donors. Sequenced: lung tumor tissue. This sequence joins TRBV7-2 and TRBJ2-3; 10 bases are shared with TRBD2. The sequence came from a man in his forties with non-small cell lung cancer. The CDR3 protein is CASSRRIAGGTPDTQYS. Here the CDR3 DNA reads TGTGCCAGCAGCCGACGAATAGCGGGAGGTACCCCAGATACGCAGTATTCT.